The rows below give T cell receptor beta chains drawn from one sample of a study of cytomegalovirus exposure and HLA in healthy donors. Profiled with immunoSEQ multiplex PCR; TCRdb holds only in-frame clones, not every one. The sample has 150,000 to 200,000 clones, more than 75% seen once. Source material: PBMCs. These receptor sequences come from a woman aged 45 to 65 in good health and CMV-seronegative. The CDR3 runs from the conserved cysteine through the conserved F or W. The order of the fields is J gene, V gene, CDR3 protein.

J gene: TRBJ1-4
V gene: TRBV25-1
CDR3 protein: CASSEYGRQPNEKLFF

J gene: TRBJ1-1
V gene: TRBV7-9
CDR3 protein: CASQNTEAFF

J gene: TRBJ2-2
V gene: TRBV7-3
CDR3 protein: CASSPRDRGNTGELFF

J gene: TRBJ2-2
V gene: TRBV4-3
CDR3 protein: CASSQGAASGGELFF

J gene: TRBJ2-4
V gene: TRBV11-2
CDR3 protein: CASSLFRGLAKNIQYF

J gene: TRBJ2-3
V gene: TRBV4-2
CDR3 protein: CASSQEGGAGTDTQYF

J gene: TRBJ2-7
V gene: TRBV5-8
CDR3 protein: CASSQIYEQYF

J gene: TRBJ1-1
V gene: TRBV7-9
CDR3 protein: CASSFSRGGGTEAFF

J gene: TRBJ2-1
V gene: TRBV15
CDR3 protein: CATSPPWSSYNEQFF

J gene: TRBJ1-1
V gene: TRBV18
CDR3 protein: CASSLLGSGQGNTEAFF

J gene: TRBJ1-4
V gene: TRBV18
CDR3 protein: CASSPDRTNEKLFF

J gene: TRBJ2-2
V gene: TRBV7-3
CDR3 protein: CASSSTGEAGELFF

J gene: TRBJ1-4
V gene: TRBV4-1
CDR3 protein: CASSQKRVGTSGGATNEKLFF

J gene: TRBJ1-1
V gene: TRBV5-1
CDR3 protein: CASSSEGQPQAFF

J gene: TRBJ2-1
V gene: TRBV19
CDR3 protein: CASSRFGGGDNHNEQFF

J gene: TRBJ1-1
V gene: TRBV7-8
CDR3 protein: CASSLGSVAGWNTEAFF

J gene: TRBJ1-2
V gene: TRBV4-3
CDR3 protein: CASSQDLDRAMYGYTF

J gene: TRBJ2-7
V gene: TRBV28
CDR3 protein: CASSSPTSGSSYEQYF

J gene: TRBJ1-2
V gene: TRBV14
CDR3 protein: CASSPQLRGDYGYTF

J gene: TRBJ2-3
V gene: TRBV9
CDR3 protein: CASSVGVGQGARDTQYF

J gene: TRBJ2-6
V gene: TRBV2
CDR3 protein: CASRSGVDSGANVLTF

J gene: TRBJ2-1
V gene: TRBV5-1
CDR3 protein: CASSSRGSSYNEQFF

J gene: TRBJ2-4
V gene: TRBV27
CDR3 protein: CASTTQLKASTDRLYF

J gene: TRBJ2-1
V gene: TRBV28
CDR3 protein: CASSLTSGSYNEQFF

J gene: TRBJ1-2
V gene: TRBV25-1
CDR3 protein: CASSVTPGWGAYGYTF

J gene: TRBJ2-1
V gene: TRBV10-2
CDR3 protein: CASGVAGGSYNEQFF

J gene: TRBJ2-5
V gene: TRBV30
CDR3 protein: CAWSAQGAKTQYF

J gene: TRBJ1-4
V gene: TRBV7-9
CDR3 protein: CASSLGDRGRSEKLFF

J gene: TRBJ2-7
V gene: TRBV29-1
CDR3 protein: CSGTGDYEQYF

J gene: TRBJ1-1
V gene: TRBV7-9
CDR3 protein: CASSGDSATEAFF

J gene: TRBJ1-2
V gene: TRBV4-3
CDR3 protein: CASSRTGQQNYGYTF

J gene: TRBJ1-1
V gene: TRBV7-3
CDR3 protein: CASSLTNRNTEAFF

J gene: TRBJ2-1
V gene: TRBV7-8
CDR3 protein: CASSLNRDKQFF

J gene: TRBJ2-7
V gene: TRBV5-6
CDR3 protein: CASSLAEGAHEQYF

J gene: TRBJ1-3
V gene: TRBV19
CDR3 protein: CASRPTGMTGNTIYF

J gene: TRBJ1-2
V gene: TRBV6-5
CDR3 protein: CASIGRGATGYTF

J gene: TRBJ2-7
V gene: TRBV4-3
CDR3 protein: CASSQAGTGNYEQYF

J gene: TRBJ1-5
V gene: TRBV2
CDR3 protein: CASSQDSNQPQHF

J gene: TRBJ2-1
V gene: TRBV6-1
CDR3 protein: CASSQPGSWNEQFF

J gene: TRBJ2-7
V gene: TRBV5-4
CDR3 protein: CASSGDRGGSEQYF

J gene: TRBJ2-7
V gene: TRBV15
CDR3 protein: CATSRAGGSSYEQYF

J gene: TRBJ1-5
V gene: TRBV19
CDR3 protein: CASISGGTGPFQPQHF

J gene: TRBJ1-4
V gene: TRBV5-6
CDR3 protein: CASSSGTGFPNEKLFF

J gene: TRBJ2-5
V gene: TRBV13
CDR3 protein: CASSFRGGWETQYF

J gene: TRBJ2-3
V gene: TRBV7-9
CDR3 protein: CASSFGTDADTQYF

J gene: TRBJ2-7
V gene: TRBV18
CDR3 protein: CASSPPQGSPYEQYF

J gene: TRBJ1-2
V gene: TRBV7-2
CDR3 protein: CASSLGGGGKDYGYTF

J gene: TRBJ2-2
V gene: TRBV6-1
CDR3 protein: CASRGGIAETGELFF

J gene: TRBJ2-5
V gene: TRBV5-1
CDR3 protein: CASSETVTQETQYF

J gene: TRBJ2-7
V gene: TRBV20-1
CDR3 protein: CSARLDEQYF

J gene: TRBJ1-5
V gene: TRBV6-5
CDR3 protein: CASKVQQGINQPQHF

J gene: TRBJ1-6
V gene: TRBV5-4
CDR3 protein: CASSYDRHNSPLHF

J gene: TRBJ2-1
V gene: TRBV11-3
CDR3 protein: CASSLDGASGDNEQFF

J gene: TRBJ2-2
V gene: TRBV7-3
CDR3 protein: CASSLSGGGVTGELFF

J gene: TRBJ1-3
V gene: TRBV28
CDR3 protein: CASRTGVRDTIYF

J gene: TRBJ1-4
V gene: TRBV7-9
CDR3 protein: CSSSFGSNEKLFF